These 22 T cell receptor beta chains were sequenced from one sample in a study of type 1 and type 2 diabetes patients. Genomic DNA was the PCR template. A primer set of 30 forward and 13 reverse primers amplified the CDR3. TCRdb analysed the multiplex PCR reads with MiXCR anew, one entry per CDR3 protein. The data show some 250,000 distinct CDR3 sequences, roughly 50% seen once. Sequences were obtained from peripheral blood mononuclear cells (PBMCs). All receptors come from a man aged 18 to 35 with type 2 diabetes.

CDR3 DNA sequence: TGCAGCGTTGAAGTAAACGCGAACACCGGGGAGCTGTTTTTT. Encoded protein: CSVEVNANTGELFF. This chain uses TRBV29-1 with TRBJ2-2; D is uncertain. The germline CDR1 and CDR2 sequences are SQVTM and ANQGSEA. V dropped 1 base and J dropped 0 bases, with 6 bases sitting between them. The CDR3 is made up of 14 amino acids.

This clonotype came up a few times. The rearrangement uses TRBV6-5 and TRBJ1-2; D is uncertain. The germline V and J ends were trimmed by 3 bases and 8 bases, with 10 bases remaining between them. CDR1 and CDR2 (germline): MNHEY, SVGAGI. This CDR3 has 12 residues. CDR3 DNA sequence: TGTGCCAGCAGTTATGGAACGGGCGGCTACACCTTC. This codes for CASSYGTGGYTF.

To note about this clonotype: At one end the junction does not follow the germline gene, possibly because of a read error. The CDR3 is CASSEMAGTETQYF. DNA of the CDR3: TGCGCCAGCAGTGAGATGGCAGGGACAGAGACCCAGTACTTC. The rearrangement links TRBV6-1 to TRBJ2-5, with D possibly being TRBD1 or TRBD2 (5 bases each). CDR1 MNHNS and CDR2 SASEGT come from the germline V gene. CDR3 size: 14 residues.

Only a few counts were recorded for this clonotype. The chain employs TRBV2 and TRBJ2-3; no clear D. The V end lost 1 base, the J end lost 1 base, and 9 bases lay between the germline ends. The CDR3 has 15 amino acids. The V gene's germline CDR1 is SNHLY and CDR2 FYNNEI. The CDR3: CASSEEGIRTDTQYF. In DNA form, the CDR3 reads TGTGCCAGCAGTGAAGAGGGCATTCGCACAGATACGCAGTATTTT.

This clonotype has more than one count but fewer than ten. This rearrangement joins TRBV6-6 to TRBJ1-1; 8 positions agree with TRBD1. The CDR3 loop spans 15 amino acids. Germline lookup yields CDR1 MNHNY and CDR2 SVGAGI (reference sequence). J gave up 2 bases and V 4 bases, and 6 bases lay outside the gene matches. The CDR3 sequence: CASSFNRGSNTEAFF. The DNA for the CDR3 is TGTGCCAGCAGTTTCAACAGGGGGAGCAACACTGAAGCTTTCTTT.

This clonotype was found once. The CDR3 DNA reads TGTGCCTGGAGTCGAGGGGAAGGGGAGCTGTTTTTT. Encoded protein: CAWSRGEGELFF. The rearrangement uses TRBV30 and TRBJ2-2, with D perhaps assigned TRBD1 or TRBD2 (5 bases each). The length of the CDR3 is 12 residues. Germline CDR1 GTSNPN, CDR2 SVGIG (reference sequence). V shed 2 bases and J shed 8 bases, with 9 bases lying between them.

This chain uses TRBV25-1 with TRBJ2-7; the D gene could be TRBD1 or TRBD2 (5 bases each). The germline gives CDR1 MGHDK, CDR2 SYGVNS. The length of the CDR3 is 14 residues. Trimming stripped 5 bases from V and 4 bases from J, with 15 bases between. This chain's CDR3 is CASSYSRGPYEQYF. As DNA, the CDR3 is TGTGCCAGCAGTTACTCCCGGGGCCCGTACGAGCAGTACTTC.

Only a few counts were recorded for this clonotype. This chain uses TRBV20-1 with TRBJ2-7, with D perhaps given as TRBD1 or TRBD2 (5 bases each). Deletions cut 3 bases from V and 2 bases from J, with 17 bases between. Looked up from germline, CDR1 is DFQATT and CDR2 is SNEGSKA (reference sequence). CDR3 length: 15 residues. CDR3 in amino acids: CSARRGWARTYEQYF. The DNA for the CDR3 is TGCAGTGCTAGGAGGGGATGGGCGCGAACCTACGAGCAGTACTTC.

V is TRBV4-3 and J is TRBJ2-7; tentative D call: TRBD2 (6 bases). V was pared by 0 bases and J by 3 bases, with 12 bases between. Germline-derived CDR1 and CDR2 are LGHNA and YSLEER. This CDR3 region has 15 residues. CDR3 coding DNA: TGCGCCAGCAGCCAAGAGCGGGGACGGCACTACGAGCAGTACTTC. Residues: CASSQERGRHYEQYF.

The chain has TRBV19 and TRBJ1-2; 8 nucleotides line up with TRBD1. The ends lost 6 bases at V and 5 bases at J; junction bases unmatched: 14. The CDR3 consists of 16 residues. In germline, CDR1 is LNHDA, CDR2 SQIVND (reference sequence). CDR3 in DNA: TGTGCCAGTAGCCCTAATTTTGCGACAGGGGAGTATGGCTACACCTTC. This sequence encodes CASSPNFATGEYGYTF. Looking up the rest from reference TRBV19 and TRBJ1-2 gives the full variable domain: DGGITQSPKYLFRKEGQNVTLSCEQNLNHDAMYWYRQDPGQGLRLIYYSQIVNDFQKGDIAEGYSVSREKKESFPLTVTSAQKNPTAFYLCASSPNFATGEYGYTFGSGTRLTVV.

The rearrangement uses TRBV25-1 and TRBJ1-1, with D possibly being TRBD1 (5 bases). Trimming shortened V by 6 bases and J by 1 base, and 9 bases separated the two germline ends. The CDR3 contains 13 residues. Germline CDR1 and CDR2: MGHDK and SYGVNS. CDR3 sequence: CASSYDRNTEAFF. DNA of the CDR3: TGTGCCAGCAGCTATGACAGGAACACTGAAGCTTTCTTT.

The J gene is TRBJ1-5, the V gene TRBV6-5, with 7 bases aligning to TRBD1. V was clipped by 6 bases and J by 4 bases; unmatched bases: 6. The CDR3 is 14 amino acids. Germline values: CDR1 MNHEY, CDR2 SVGAGI. CDR3 loop: CASSLTGWNQPQHF. In DNA form, the CDR3 reads TGTGCCAGCAGCCTGACAGGGTGGAATCAGCCCCAGCATTTT.

V and J are TRBV12-3 or TRBV12-4 and TRBJ2-1; TRBD2 matches at 12 bases. CDR3 length equals 16 residues. V was pared by 5 bases and J by 3 bases, with 5 bases of the junction left unmatched. CDR3 residues: CASSAQTSGSYNEQFF. Written as DNA, the CDR3 is TGTGCCAGCAGTGCTCAGACTAGCGGGAGCTACAATGAGCAGTTCTTC.

This rearrangement joins TRBV12-3 or TRBV12-4 to TRBJ2-7; D unclear. The last part of the DNA fits TRBJ2-5 better; the J call may be wrong. The CDR3 runs to 11 residues. Here the CDR3 DNA reads TGTGCCAGCAGTTCGATGGAGACCCAGTACTTC. It encodes CASSSMETQYF.

The chain couples TRBV7-8 to TRBJ1-2; 12 bases fit TRBD1. The V and J ends lost 8 bases and 3 bases, in that order; junction bases with no gene match: 7. In germline, CDR1 is SGHVS, CDR2 FQNEAQ. The CDR3 has 15 residues. As DNA, the CDR3 is TGTGCCAGCTATGGGACAGGGGGCGTGGACTATGGCTACACCTTC. Residues: CASYGTGGVDYGYTF.

For the CDR3, the DNA is TGTGCCAGCAACCCCTTTAGCGGGGAGGGCGTGGTGAATGAGCAGTTCTTC. This gives the protein CASNPFSGEGVVNEQFF. The chain couples TRBV4-2 to TRBJ2-1; the match to TRBD2 covers 8 bases. CDR1 and CDR2 from the germline V gene are LGHNA and YNFKEQ. J lost 7 bases, V lost 7 bases, and 18 bases had no gene match. The CDR3 sequence is 17 residues long.

The V and J genes are TRBV20-1 and TRBJ1-2; D gene ambiguous. The CDR3 spans 11 residues. Germline values: CDR1 DFQATT, CDR2 SNEGSKA (reference sequence). V was cut by 3 bases and J by 8 bases, with 10 bases left in between. CDR3 nucleotide sequence: TGCAGTGCTAGCATACCCCAGGGCTACACCTTC. Translated, it gives CSASIPQGYTF.

The chain uses TRBV19 and TRBJ1-5; D possibly corresponds to TRBD1 (5 bases). CDR1 is LNHDA, CDR2 SQIVND, per germline (reference sequence). CDR3 length equals 15 residues. The V end was cut by 4 bases, the J end by 5 bases, with 15 bases between. CDR3 in amino acids: CASSNGAGNYQPQHF. The DNA of the CDR3 is TGTGCCAGTAGTAATGGGGCAGGGAATTATCAGCCCCAGCATTTT. The full variable domain, in which reference TRBV19 and TRBJ1-5 provide the parts outside the CDR3, is DGGITQSPKYLFRKEGQNVTLSCEQNLNHDAMYWYRQDPGQGLRLIYYSQIVNDFQKGDIAEGYSVSREKKESFPLTVTSAQKNPTAFYLCASSNGAGNYQPQHFGDGTRLSIL.

The J gene is TRBJ1-5, the V gene TRBV2; D not resolved. CDR3 size: 15 residues. Trimming removed 6 bases at V and 0 bases at J, with 12 bases between. The germline CDR1 and CDR2 sequences are SNHLY and FYNNEI. The CDR3 DNA follows: TGTGCCAGCAGCCCCGAGAGGAGTAGCAATCAGCCCCAGCATTTT. It encodes CASSPERSSNQPQHF.

This chain connects TRBV28 to TRBJ2-4; tentative D call: TRBD2 (5 bases). V shed 8 bases and J shed 6 bases, with 11 bases lying between them. CDR3 size: 12 residues. Looked up from germline, CDR1 is MDHEN and CDR2 is SYDVKM. In DNA, the CDR3 is TGTGCCAGCGCTACGGGATCAAACATTCAGTACTTC. Protein: CASATGSNIQYF. Variable domain in full (rest from reference TRBV28 and TRBJ2-4): DVKVTQSSRYLVKRTGEKVFLECVQDMDHENMFWYRQDPGLGLRLIYFSYDVKMKEKGDIPEGYSVSREKKERFSLILESASTNQTSMYLCASATGSNIQYFGAGTRLSVL.

In this sample, this clonotype turned up once. The chain joins TRBV12-3 or TRBV12-4 to TRBJ2-6, with D possibly being TRBD1 or TRBD2 (5 bases each). This CDR3 spans 18 amino acids. Between the trimmed V and J ends, which lost 5 bases and 0 bases, there was a span of 17 bases. CDR3 protein: CASSGKGTESSGANVLTF. The CDR3 DNA is TGTGCCAGCAGTGGGAAAGGGACGGAAAGCTCTGGGGCCAACGTCCTGACTTTC.

In its sample, this clonotype was seen once. V is TRBV20-1 and J is TRBJ2-5; possible D gene TRBD1, 5 bases. This CDR3 is 13 amino acids long. V was cut by 5 bases and J by 7 bases, with 17 bases left in between. Germline lookup yields CDR1 DFQATT and CDR2 SNEGSKA (reference sequence). CDR3 nucleotide sequence: TGCAGTGCTCAAGACACCCCCCAGGGGACCCAGTACTTC. This translates into CSAQDTPQGTQYF.